The 14 T cell receptor beta chains listed next were all sequenced from one sample in a study of blood T cell repertoires in COVID-19. Here immunoSEQ multiplex PCR was the method, and the copy in TCRdb shows in-frame clones only, minus some. The table includes 85,000 to 100,000 clones, approximately 86% detected once. Specimen: peripheral blood. These receptors were taken from a woman aged 55-69 years in a cohort sampled during active or convalescent COVID-19.

The chain combines TRBV25-1 with TRBJ2-7, with 13 bases fitting TRBD2. Germline lookup yields CDR1 MGHDK and CDR2 SYGVNS. V trimming: 11 bases; J trimming: 7 bases; junction bases outside the gene matches: 8. The CDR3 spans 13 residues. CDR3 amino acids: CASRLAGGGEQYF. In DNA, the CDR3 is TGTGCCTCCCGACTAGCGGGGGGCGGGGAGCAGTACTTC.

Here the CDR3 reads CASSEGARGIKLFF. The CDR3, as DNA: TGTGCCAGCAGTGAAGGGGCACGGGGAATTAAACTGTTTTTT. The chain has TRBV2 and TRBJ1-4; D not certain. The V end was cut by 1 base, the J end by 11 bases, with 14 bases between. The CDR3 runs 14 residues. Germline V CDR1 and CDR2: SNHLY, FYNNEI.

J is TRBJ2-1 and V is TRBV29-1; D gene ambiguous. V dropped 6 bases and J dropped 4 bases, with 7 bases sitting between them. Germline V lookup: CDR1 SQVTM, CDR2 ANQGSEA. The CDR3 covers 11 residues. The CDR3, as DNA: TGCAGCGTCTCCAGGTACAATGAGCAGTTCTTC. Its translation: CSVSRYNEQFF.

The chain employs TRBV7-9 and TRBJ2-7; maybe TRBD1 (5 bases). Between the trimmed V and J ends, which lost 3 bases and 0 bases, there was a span of 12 bases. CDR1 is SEHNR, CDR2 FQNEAQ, per germline (reference sequence). The CDR3 is made up of 15 amino acids. The CDR3 nucleotides are TGTGCCAGCAGCTTTGACAGTGCACCCTCCTACGAGCAGTACTTC. It encodes CASSFDSAPSYEQYF.

The V call is TRBV19, the J call TRBJ1-3; no reliable D call. The germline V gene has CDR1 LNHDA and CDR2 SQIVND (reference sequence). V was trimmed by 8 bases and J by 1 base, leaving 21 bases between them. The CDR3 has 17 residues. Written as DNA, the CDR3 is TGTGCCAGTCGAGGCGCGTTGGCAGACCGATCTGGAAACACCATATATTTT. Protein sequence: CASRGALADRSGNTIYF. The full variable domain, with the rest looked up from reference TRBV19 and TRBJ1-3, is DGGITQSPKYLFRKEGQNVTLSCEQNLNHDAMYWYRQDPGQGLRLIYYSQIVNDFQKGDIAEGYSVSREKKESFPLTVTSAQKNPTAFYLCASRGALADRSGNTIYFGEGSWLTVV.

V and J are TRBV5-1 and TRBJ1-1; no definite D call. Germline V gives CDR1 SGHRS, CDR2 YFSETQ. There are 12 residues in the CDR3. V gave up 3 bases and J gave up 1 base, with 4 bases separating them. The CDR3: CASSSPNTEAFF. For the CDR3, the DNA is TGCGCCAGCAGCTCTCCGAACACTGAAGCTTTCTTT.

The chain joins TRBV5-1 to TRBJ2-1; TRBD2 matches 16 bases. The V segment lost 4 bases and the J segment 3 bases; nucleotides outside the gene matches: 4. CDR1 is SGHRS, CDR2 YFSETQ, per germline. CDR3 length: 17 residues. The CDR3 DNA is TGCGCCAGCAGCCTGGGACTAGCGGGAGGGAGCTACAATGAGCAGTTCTTC. It is translated as CASSLGLAGGSYNEQFF.

The J gene is TRBJ2-7, the V gene TRBV25-1; 12 nucleotides align to TRBD2. This CDR3 region has 14 residues. The trim removed 4 bases at V and 6 bases at J, leaving 4 bases unmatched. Germline V gene lookup returns CDR1 MGHDK and CDR2 SYGVNS. In DNA form, the CDR3 reads TGTGCCAGCAGTGGGCTAGCGGGAGGGGGCGAGCAGTACTTC. This gives the protein CASSGLAGGGEQYF.

The chain recombines TRBV30 with TRBJ1-6; no clear D. Germline V lookup: CDR1 GTSNPN, CDR2 SVGIG (reference sequence). V was shortened by 4 bases and J by 2 bases, with 6 bases between the two germline ends. This CDR3 has 13 amino acids. In DNA form, the CDR3 reads TGTGCCTGGACGGCGGCCTATAATTCACCCCTCCACTTT. Its protein is CAWTAAYNSPLHF.

The J gene is TRBJ1-4, the V gene TRBV27; D might be TRBD1 (5 bases). The CDR3 has 16 amino acids. V dropped 3 bases and J dropped 0 bases, with 11 bases sitting between them. Per germline, CDR1 MNHEY and CDR2 SMNVEV (reference sequence). CDR3 loop: CASSFSGGATNEKLFF. DNA of the CDR3: TGTGCCAGCAGTTTTAGCGGGGGTGCAACTAATGAAAAACTGTTTTTT.

The CDR3 loop is CATSRNRYSNQPQHF. CDR3 DNA: TGTGCCACCAGCAGAAACAGGTATAGCAATCAGCCCCAGCATTTT. V gene TRBV15 combines with J gene TRBJ1-5; weak D call: TRBD1 (5 bases). V was shortened by 2 bases and J by 0 bases, with 8 bases between the two germline ends. The CDR3 runs 15 residues. Germline loops: CDR1 LNHNV, CDR2 YYDKDF (reference sequence).

The chain joins TRBV24-1 to TRBJ2-3; maybe TRBD2 (5 bases). The CDR3 length is 16 residues. V was cut by 4 bases and J by 0 bases, with 13 bases left in between. Germline V gene lookup returns CDR1 KGHDR and CDR2 SFDVKD. The CDR3 is CATSDGAESSTDTQYF. DNA of the CDR3: TGTGCCACCAGTGACGGAGCGGAGTCTAGCACAGATACGCAGTATTTT.

The chain links TRBV3-1 (or the pseudogene TRBV3-2) to TRBJ2-5, with D perhaps matching TRBD2 (7 bases). Trimming pared 7 bases from V and 4 bases from J, leaving 13 bases between. Germline CDR1 and CDR2: LGHDT and YNNKEL (reference sequence). CDR3 length: 13 residues. The CDR3: CASTGGPGETQYF. CDR3 in DNA: TGTGCCAGCACCGGGGGGCCGGGAGAGACCCAGTACTTC.

The chain uses TRBV9 and TRBJ2-1; 9 bases fit TRBD1. From germline, CDR1 is SGDLS and CDR2 YYNGEE. Trimming removed 2 bases from V and 3 bases from J; junction bases left unmatched: 3. This CDR3 has 15 amino acids. For the CDR3, the DNA is TGTGCCAGCAGCGTGGGGACAGGGCTCTACAATGAGCAGTTCTTC. It is translated as CASSVGTGLYNEQFF.